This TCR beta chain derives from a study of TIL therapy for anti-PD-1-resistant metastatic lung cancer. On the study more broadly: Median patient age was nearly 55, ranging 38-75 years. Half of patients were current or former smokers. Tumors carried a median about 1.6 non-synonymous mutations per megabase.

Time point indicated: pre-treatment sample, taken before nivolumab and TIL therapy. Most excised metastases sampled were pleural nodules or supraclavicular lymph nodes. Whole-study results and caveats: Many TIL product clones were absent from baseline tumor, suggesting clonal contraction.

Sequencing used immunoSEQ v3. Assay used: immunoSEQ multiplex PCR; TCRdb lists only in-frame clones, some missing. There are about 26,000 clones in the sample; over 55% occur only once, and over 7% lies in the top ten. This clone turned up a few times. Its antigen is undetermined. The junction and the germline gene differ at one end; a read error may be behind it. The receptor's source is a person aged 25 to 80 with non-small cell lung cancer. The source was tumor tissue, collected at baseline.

In nucleotides, the CDR3 is TGTGCTAGCAGCCCGCAGACAGGCCAAGAGACCCAGTACTTC. This codes for CASSPQTGQETQYF. The chain carries TRBV7-7 and TRBJ2-5, with D tentatively TRBD1 (6 bases). Germline V lookup: CDR1 SSHAT, CDR2 FNYEAQ (reference sequence). The CDR3 runs to 14 residues.